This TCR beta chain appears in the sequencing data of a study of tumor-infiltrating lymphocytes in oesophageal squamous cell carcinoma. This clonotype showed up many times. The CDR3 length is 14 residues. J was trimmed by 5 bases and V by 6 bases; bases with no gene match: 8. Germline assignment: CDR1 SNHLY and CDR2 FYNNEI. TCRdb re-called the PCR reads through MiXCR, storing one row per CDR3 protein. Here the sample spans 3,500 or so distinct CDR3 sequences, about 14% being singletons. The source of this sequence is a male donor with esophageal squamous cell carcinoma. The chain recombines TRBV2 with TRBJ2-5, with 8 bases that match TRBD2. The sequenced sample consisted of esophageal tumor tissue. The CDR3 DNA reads TGTGCCAGCAGGGGACTAGGGGAATCGGAGACCCAGTACTTC. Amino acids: CASRGLGESETQYF.